This TCR beta chain originates from a study of PD-1 blockade in classical Hodgkin lymphoma. Background on the study: Patients had nivolumab dosed at 3 mg/kg, delivered intravenously every 2 weeks.

Here immunoSEQ multiplex PCR was the method, and the copy in TCRdb shows in-frame clones only, minus some. This sample has over 5,500 clones; approximately 80% occur once, and the top ten carry 3% to 4.5%. Relapse was seen in all patients after autologous stem cell transplantation, and brentuximab vedotin exposure was variable. Thawed PBMCs were the source of CD4+ T cells, purified by magnetic negative selection. Broader study findings: Newly diagnosed patients reportedly trailed healthy donors in baseline TCR diversity. The diversity seen at baseline in complete responders resembled that of newly diagnosed patients.

Notes on this clone: The antigen is not known.

This CDR3 region has 16 residues. Germline V gives CDR1 MDHEN, CDR2 SYDVKM. Losses at the gene ends were 2 bases for V and 1 base for J; bases not matched to a gene: 3. The receptor's source is a human donor with classical Hodgkin lymphoma. The V call is TRBV28, the J call TRBJ2-2, with TRBD1 matching over 8 bases. The sequenced sample was CD4+ T cells from blood, obtained at baseline. The CDR3 loop reads CASSLAGTGNTGELFF. CDR3 bases: TGTGCCAGCAGTTTAGCCGGGACAGGGAACACCGGGGAGCTGTTTTTT. Together with reference TRBV28 and TRBJ2-2, the CDR3 gives the full variable domain: DVKVTQSSRYLVKRTGEKVFLECVQDMDHENMFWYRQDPGLGLRLIYFSYDVKMKEKGDIPEGYSVSREKKERFSLILESASTNQTSMYLCASSLAGTGNTGELFFGEGSRLTVL.